This T cell receptor (beta chain) was recorded in a study of blood T cell repertoires in COVID-19. In the study overall: Donors in the United States, Italy and Spain gave samples during acute or convalescent COVID-19. Sources were T cells, B-cell-depleted T cells, or PBMCs; the material itself was cDNA or gDNA.

The junction had 11 bases not matched to a gene; V was cut back by 4 bases and J by 6 bases. The CDR3 is 17 residues long. The germline CDR1 and CDR2 sequences are SGHRS and YFSETQ. Living in about two dozen US areas, the participants were between roughly 18 and 90 years of age. In the original analysis: From reference gene primer amplification, estimates of nucleated cell counts were derived. Data came from immunoSEQ multiplex PCR; TCRdb stores just in-frame clones and leaves some out. D and trimming were read from the DNA, whereas the V and J calls and clone size are those reported in that table. In the table there are about 220,000 clones, 88% of which are singletons.

The material sequenced was PBMCs or T cells enriched from blood (not recorded which). The rearrangement uses TRBV5-1 and TRBJ2-2; TRBD1 aligns across 11 bases. This receptor was identified in a middle-aged woman with acute COVID-19. The CDR3 DNA reads as TGCGCCAGCAGCAGAACTGCCGGGACAGGGGGATCCGGGGAGCTGTTTTTT. It translates to CASSRTAGTGGSGELFF.